This entry features one T cell receptor (beta chain) sequence. Antigen: not known. The data were taken from a study of cytomegalovirus exposure and HLA in healthy donors. Findings of the study overall: The likely explanation for a cluster of highly shared sequence variants was sequencing artifact.

PCR involved 60 Vbeta and 13 Jbeta primers. Libraries were prepared by immunoSEQ multiplex PCR; TCRdb keeps only in-frame clonotypes and omits some of them. The sample includes around 140,000 clones, approximately 77% seen only once; the top ten take 1.1% to 1.5%. This CDR3 spans 17 amino acids. Trimming removed 1 base at V and 4 bases at J, with 18 bases between. CDR1 SGHDT and CDR2 YYEEEE come from the germline V gene. The origin of this receptor is a woman in her thirties or forties in good health and CMV-seronegative. The sequenced sample consisted of PBMCs. This chain links TRBV5-6 with TRBJ1-3, with D perhaps matching TRBD1 (6 bases). The CDR3 DNA follows: TGTGCCAGCAGCTTGTCTGGCCAAAGCAGGGGAGGAAACACCATATATTTT. Its protein is CASSLSGQSRGGNTIYF.